This is a list of T cell receptor beta chains from one sample in a study of blood T cell repertoires in COVID-19. Repertoires were generated with immunoSEQ multiplex PCR, while TCRdb's copy carries only in-frame clones and drops some. The data contain about 380,000 clones, about 80% of them singletons. The sequencing sample was made of peripheral blood. The receptors originated from a human donor with acute or convalescent COVID-19. The donor label of this sample is uncertain. Both conserved end residues are part of each CDR3. A D gene is named only where the DNA matches it firmly. Some rows mark clone size as missing; the rest say once, few, many or name a class of expanded clone.

d_call: -
clone_size: -
j_call: TRBJ2-3
v_call: TRBV4-2
cdr3_nt: TGTGCCAGCAGCCAAGAGTTGCGCAGGAGCACAGATACGCAGTATTTT
cdr3_aa: CASSQELRRSTDTQYF

d_call: TRBD1
clone_size: -
j_call: TRBJ1-3
v_call: TRBV19
cdr3_nt: TGTGCCAGTAGCCTAACCCTGACAGGGGGAAACACCATATATTTT
cdr3_aa: CASSLTLTGGNTIYF

d_call: -
clone_size: -
j_call: TRBJ2-5
v_call: TRBV18
cdr3_nt: TGTGCCAGCTCACCGGAGCAGGGAACCCAAGAGACCCAGTACTTC
cdr3_aa: CASSPEQGTQETQYF

d_call: TRBD1
clone_size: -
j_call: TRBJ1-2
v_call: TRBV27
cdr3_nt: TGTGCCAGCGCCGGACAGGGGCGACGGTATGGCTACACCTTC
cdr3_aa: CASAGQGRRYGYTF

d_call: TRBD1
clone_size: once
j_call: TRBJ1-4
v_call: TRBV5-1
cdr3_nt: TGCGCCAGCAGCTTGGGCAGGGGGAATGAAAAACTGTTTTTT
cdr3_aa: CASSLGRGNEKLFF

d_call: TRBD1
clone_size: -
j_call: TRBJ1-3
v_call: TRBV5-6
cdr3_nt: TGTGCCAGCAGCACGGACAGGGGAATCGGAAACACCATATATTTT
cdr3_aa: CASSTDRGIGNTIYF

d_call: TRBD1
clone_size: -
j_call: TRBJ1-2
v_call: TRBV7-9
cdr3_nt: TGTGCCAGCAGCTTAATCGACAGGGGGGTCGGTCGCTACACCTTC
cdr3_aa: CASSLIDRGVGRYTF

d_call: -
clone_size: -
j_call: TRBJ1-6
v_call: TRBV6-5
cdr3_nt: TGTGCCAGCAGTTACTCGAAGACAGCGCCTCTCCACTTT
cdr3_aa: CASSYSKTAPLHF

d_call: -
clone_size: -
j_call: TRBJ1-1
v_call: TRBV19
cdr3_nt: TGTGCCAGTAGTCGTAGGGGAGGAAACACTGAAGCTTTCTTT
cdr3_aa: CASSRRGGNTEAFF

d_call: -
clone_size: -
j_call: TRBJ1-2
v_call: TRBV5-8
cdr3_nt: TGTGCCAGCAGCTTGAGGGCGGGGGGGGTTGCTGGCTACACCTTC
cdr3_aa: CASSLRAGGVAGYTF

d_call: -
clone_size: -
j_call: TRBJ1-2
v_call: TRBV7-8
cdr3_nt: TGTGCCAGCAGCTTAACAGAGACAGACTATGGCTACACCTTC
cdr3_aa: CASSLTETDYGYTF

d_call: -
clone_size: -
j_call: TRBJ1-4
v_call: TRBV10-3
cdr3_nt: TGTGCCAGCGGGACGACAACTAATGAAAAACTGTTTTTT
cdr3_aa: CASGTTTNEKLFF

d_call: -
clone_size: -
j_call: TRBJ1-2
v_call: TRBV21-1
cdr3_nt: TGTGCCAGCAGCAGCGGAGGGCAGACCCTAGATAACTATGGCTACACCTTC
cdr3_aa: CASSSGGQTLDNYGYTF

d_call: -
clone_size: -
j_call: TRBJ2-2
v_call: TRBV28
cdr3_nt: TGTGCCAGCAGAGAACTTAACACCGGGGAGCTGTTTTTT
cdr3_aa: CASRELNTGELFF

d_call: -
clone_size: -
j_call: TRBJ2-1
v_call: TRBV27
cdr3_nt: TGTGCCAGCAGTTTCATACAGGGATTGATAGATGAGCAGTTCTTC
cdr3_aa: CASSFIQGLIDEQFF

d_call: TRBD1
clone_size: -
j_call: TRBJ1-2
v_call: TRBV19
cdr3_nt: TGTGCCAGTAGTAAAAAATCCGGGACAGGGGGCGCGAGCTACACCTTC
cdr3_aa: CASSKKSGTGGASYTF

d_call: -
clone_size: -
j_call: TRBJ1-1
v_call: TRBV18
cdr3_nt: TGTGCCAGCTCACCACCGGAGGGCGTCGGGGGAACTGAAGCTTTCTTT
cdr3_aa: CASSPPEGVGGTEAFF

d_call: -
clone_size: -
j_call: TRBJ1-1
v_call: TRBV5-1
cdr3_nt: TGCGCCAGCAGCCGAGGCTTAGACGAAGCTTTCTTT
cdr3_aa: CASSRGLDEAFF

d_call: TRBD2
clone_size: once
j_call: TRBJ2-1
v_call: TRBV25-1
cdr3_nt: TGTGCCAGCAGTGACAGCGGGAGGAGTGAGCAGTTCTTC
cdr3_aa: CASSDSGRSEQFF

d_call: -
clone_size: -
j_call: TRBJ1-5
v_call: TRBV7-9
cdr3_nt: TGTGCCAGCAGCTTAGGAGTAATGGTCGGGGGGGCGCTTCAGCCCCAGCATTTT
cdr3_aa: CASSLGVMVGGALQPQHF

d_call: -
clone_size: -
j_call: TRBJ2-1
v_call: TRBV20-1
cdr3_nt: TGCAGTGCTAGATCCATTAATGAGCAGTTCTTC
cdr3_aa: CSARSINEQFF

d_call: TRBD1
clone_size: few
j_call: TRBJ2-2
v_call: TRBV28
cdr3_nt: TGTGCCAGCGGAGACAGGGGGCGGGACACCGGGGAGCTGTTTTTT
cdr3_aa: CASGDRGRDTGELFF

d_call: -
clone_size: -
j_call: TRBJ1-1
v_call: TRBV6-5
cdr3_nt: TGTGCCAGCAGTCTGGGGGCGTACACTGAAGCTTTCTTT
cdr3_aa: CASSLGAYTEAFF

d_call: -
clone_size: -
j_call: TRBJ1-1
v_call: TRBV10-1
cdr3_nt: TGCGCCAGCAGTGACTCGGGAGTGGCGAACACTGAAGCTTTCTTT
cdr3_aa: CASSDSGVANTEAFF

d_call: TRBD2
clone_size: -
j_call: TRBJ2-5
v_call: TRBV18
cdr3_nt: TGTGCCAGCTCACCACCGAGCGGGGGCAGGACCCAGTACTTC
cdr3_aa: CASSPPSGGRTQYF

d_call: -
clone_size: -
j_call: TRBJ1-4
v_call: TRBV5-1
cdr3_nt: TGCGCCAGCAAGTCACAGGCCTCAACTAATGAAAAACTGTTTTTT
cdr3_aa: CASKSQASTNEKLFF

d_call: -
clone_size: -
j_call: TRBJ2-7
v_call: TRBV6-5
cdr3_nt: TGTGCCAGCAGTCAGGCCCACGAGCAGTACTTC
cdr3_aa: CASSQAHEQYF

d_call: -
clone_size: -
j_call: TRBJ2-7
v_call: TRBV18
cdr3_nt: TGTGCCAGCTCACCACCCGTGAGTAGCGCGGCCTACGAGCAGTACTTC
cdr3_aa: CASSPPVSSAAYEQYF

d_call: -
clone_size: -
j_call: TRBJ2-3
v_call: TRBV19
cdr3_nt: TGTGCCAGTAGTATAATCGGGCAGGGAAGCACAGATACGCAGTATTTT
cdr3_aa: CASSIIGQGSTDTQYF